Listed here are 24 T cell receptor beta chains from one sample, sequenced in a study of blood T cells in healthy people across ages. Sample-barcoded 5' priming and a J-beta primer mix drove a second PCR of roughly 6 to 12 cycles. TCRdb ran MiXCR on the 5' RACE reads and lists one entry per CDR3 protein. The sample has hundreds of thousands of distinct CDR3 sequences, under 25% seen once. The sample taken for sequencing was blood. These receptors came from a man aged 65 to 79 in good health.

The rearrangement links TRBV20-1 to TRBJ2-5, with 8 bases aligning to TRBD2. The J call is uncertain, as TRBJ2-7 better fits the DNA end. CDR1 DFQATT and CDR2 SNEGSKA come from the germline V gene (reference sequence). The CDR3 length is 15 residues. The CDR3, as DNA: TGCAGTGCTAGAGTTAGTACGGGAGGGGCCTACGAGCAGTACTTC. It is translated as CSARVSTGGAYEQYF.

In this sample, this clonotype turned up a few times. The chain couples TRBV5-1 to TRBJ2-1, with TRBD2 identical over 12 bases. Germline CDR1 is SGHRS and CDR2 is YFSETQ. V shed 3 bases and J 8 bases; nucleotides not matched to a gene: 6. The CDR3 loop spans 15 amino acids. The CDR3 sequence is CASSSSGRVPDEQFF. CDR3 coding DNA: TGCGCCAGCAGCTCTAGCGGGAGGGTACCCGATGAGCAGTTCTTC.

There are a few counts of this clonotype. The V gene is TRBV29-1, the J gene TRBJ2-1; TRBD2 might be the D (6 bases). Trimming left V 7 bases short and J 10 bases short, with 17 bases between. The CDR3 loop spans 12 amino acids. Germline-derived CDR1 and CDR2 are SQVTM and ANQGSEA. DNA of the CDR3: TGCAGCGACGGAGGGCCGTTGAACGAGCAGTTCTTC. Amino acids: CSDGGPLNEQFF.

The chain is built from TRBV7-9 and TRBJ2-5; maybe TRBD1 (5 bases). Germline-derived CDR1 and CDR2 are SEHNR and FQNEAQ (reference sequence). The V end was cut by 1 base, the J end by 5 bases, with 11 bases between. The CDR3 consists of 14 residues. The CDR3 DNA follows: TGTGCCAGCAGCTTAGGGACAAAACGGGAGACCCAGTACTTC. It codes for CASSLGTKRETQYF.

The CDR3 sequence is CASSARKAHTSVYNEQFF. The CDR3 nucleotides are TGTGCCAGCAGCGCCCGCAAGGCCCACACATCTGTCTACAATGAGCAGTTCTTC. J is TRBJ2-1 and V is TRBV7-9, with unresolved D. Looked up from germline, CDR1 is SEHNR and CDR2 is FQNEAQ (reference sequence). V was cut by 5 bases and J by 3 bases, with 23 bases left in between. CDR3 length: 18 residues.

Only one count was recorded for this clonotype. The J gene is TRBJ2-3, the V gene TRBV3-1, with 9 bases matching TRBD2. The germline V gene encodes CDR1 LGHDT and CDR2 YNNKEL (reference sequence). CDR3 size: 16 residues. After removal of 3 bases from V and 6 bases from J, the junction contained 10 bases not matched to a gene. CDR3 amino acids: CASSQERRTSVDTQYF. As DNA, the CDR3 is TGTGCCAGCAGCCAGGAGAGGAGGACTAGCGTCGATACGCAGTATTTT.

The rearrangement joins TRBV25-1 to TRBJ2-7, with 7 positions matching TRBD2. The CDR3 totals 14 residues. Germline V gene lookup returns CDR1 MGHDK and CDR2 SYGVNS. Losses at the gene ends were 4 bases for V and 2 bases for J; bases not matched to a gene: 5. CDR3 in DNA: TGTGCCAGCAGTGGGGAGGGTGGCCCCTACGAGCAGTACTTC. It yields the protein CASSGEGGPYEQYF.

The chain employs TRBV6-4 and TRBJ2-1; 12 nucleotides agree with TRBD2. The CDR3 has 14 amino acids. From germline, CDR1 is MRHNA and CDR2 SNTAGT. V shed 6 bases, J shed 8 bases, and the junction held 5 bases outside the gene matches. The CDR3 region has the DNA TGTGCCAGCAGCAGACTAGCGGGAGAAGATGAGCAGTTCTTC. This translates into CASSRLAGEDEQFF.

The chain uses TRBV2 and TRBJ2-4; the match to TRBD2 covers 9 bases. Trimming at V came to 4 bases and at J to 9 bases, leaving 13 bases not matched to a gene. Germline lookup yields CDR1 SNHLY and CDR2 FYNNEI. The CDR3 runs 16 residues. Here the CDR3 DNA reads TGTGCCAGCAGTGTAGAAGATAGCGGGAGATTAACCATTCAGTACTTC. This codes for CASSVEDSGRLTIQYF.

This clonotype has just one count. V and J are TRBV5-1 and TRBJ2-5, with a possible D match to TRBD2 (5 bases). The J call may be in error: the DNA end matches TRBJ2-7 better. Germline CDR1 and CDR2: SGHRS and YFSETQ. The CDR3 length is 14 residues. The CDR3 DNA is TGCGCCAGCAGCTTGAGAGGGTTCGGTATCGAGCAGTACTTC. It specifies CASSLRGFGIEQYF.

This clonotype appeared a few times. This sequence joins TRBV9 and TRBJ2-7; D unclear. The CDR3 runs 14 residues. Germline V gene sequence: CDR1 SGDLS, CDR2 YYNGEE. V was pared by 0 bases and J by 2 bases, with 9 bases between. In nucleotides, the CDR3 is TGTGCCAGCAGCGTAGGTCCGGCTACCTACGAGCAGTACTTC. Translating it yields CASSVGPATYEQYF.

This chain uses TRBV29-1 with TRBJ1-3; D uncertain. Between the trimmed V and J ends, which lost 2 bases and 3 bases, there was a span of 5 bases. CDR1 is SQVTM and CDR2 is ANQGSEA in the germline V gene. The CDR3 extends over 12 amino acids. The CDR3 sequence: CSVETDGNTIYF. CDR3 coding DNA: TGCAGCGTTGAAACAGATGGAAACACCATATATTTT.

V and J are TRBV7-9 and TRBJ2-5; D gene ambiguous. Near its end, the DNA agrees better with TRBJ2-1, so the J call may be wrong. CDR1 and CDR2 from the germline V gene are SEHNR and FQNEAQ (reference sequence). The CDR3 extends over 15 amino acids. CDR3 in amino acids: CASSLVSGARNQQFF. The DNA for the CDR3 is TGTGCCAGCAGCTTAGTGTCCGGCGCCCGGAACCAGCAGTTCTTC.

The chain joins TRBV10-3 to TRBJ2-5; 15 bases are shared with TRBD2. Matching the DNA end better, TRBJ2-1 makes the J call doubtful. The CDR3 is 15 residues long. CDR1 ENHRY and CDR2 SYGVKD come from the germline V gene. This CDR3 reads CAITGLAGGTGEQFF. CDR3 DNA sequence: TGTGCCATCACCGGACTAGCGGGAGGGACGGGCGAGCAGTTCTTC.

The V gene is TRBV27, the J gene TRBJ1-2; 11 bases are shared with TRBD1. Germline CDR1 and CDR2: MNHEY and SMNVEV (reference sequence). This CDR3 spans 12 amino acids. Losses at the gene ends were 6 bases for V and 7 bases for J; bases not matched to a gene: 1. The CDR3 nucleotides read TGTGCCAGCAGGGGGACAGGGGGTGGCTACACCTTC. It encodes CASRGTGGGYTF.

V is TRBV20-1 and J is TRBJ2-3; D may be TRBD2 (6 bases). Germline CDR1 reads DFQATT; CDR2 reads SNEGSKA (reference sequence). Trimming stripped 5 bases from V and 0 bases from J, with 18 bases between. The CDR3 covers 16 residues. The CDR3 protein is CSAPLRDLISTDTQYF. The CDR3, as DNA: TGCAGTGCTCCCTTAAGGGACTTAATTAGCACAGATACGCAGTATTTT.

The chain couples TRBV24-1 to TRBJ2-1; TRBD1 is a possible D gene (5 bases). The V gene lost 2 bases and the J gene lost 4 bases, with 14 bases spanning the gap. CDR1 is KGHDR and CDR2 is SFDVKD in the germline V gene. The CDR3 totals 16 residues. CDR3 DNA: TGTGCCACCAGTGATTCTGGGGCAAAGTCATACAATGAGCAGTTCTTC. Amino acid sequence: CATSDSGAKSYNEQFF.

V gene TRBV29-1 combines with J gene TRBJ1-4, with no clear D. Germline lookup yields CDR1 SQVTM and CDR2 ANQGSEA. CDR3 length equals 12 residues. Trimming removed 2 bases from V and 7 bases from J, with 8 bases in between. The CDR3 sequence is CSVERPGEKLFF. CDR3 sequence (DNA): TGCAGCGTTGAACGGCCGGGTGAAAAACTGTTTTTT. Using reference TRBV29-1 and TRBJ1-4 for the parts outside the CDR3, the full variable domain is SAVISQKPSRDICQRGTSLTIQCQVDSQVTMMFWYRQQPGQSLTLIATANQGSEATYESGFVIDKFPISRPNLTFSTLTVSNMSPEDSSIYLCSVERPGEKLFFGSGTQLSVL.

For this clonotype: A much larger clone is a single base away; this may be a read error. The gene calls are TRBV7-9 and TRBJ2-1; 7 bases are shared with TRBD1. CDR1 is SEHNR, CDR2 FQNEAQ, per germline (reference sequence). The J segment lost 8 bases and the V segment lost 5 bases, leaving 12 bases of the junction unmatched. The CDR3 spans 15 residues. The CDR3 sequence: CASSMPGQSQHEQFF. CDR3 in DNA: TGTGCCAGCAGCATGCCGGGACAGAGCCAGCATGAGCAGTTCTTC.

The chain is built from TRBV7-6 and TRBJ2-1; D remains ambiguous. The CDR3 spans 15 residues. The V end lost 4 bases, the J end lost 8 bases, and 18 bases lay between the germline ends. Germline-derived CDR1 and CDR2 are SGHVS and FNYEAQ. CDR3 DNA: TGTGCCAGCAGCTATCAGCCGACTGGGTTCGATGAGCAGTTCTTC. Amino acid sequence: CASSYQPTGFDEQFF.

The DNA for the CDR3 is TGTGCCAGCAGCTCAGGGGGGACCTCTCCCTACGAGCAGTACTTC. Protein sequence: CASSSGGTSPYEQYF. The chain is built from TRBV7-9 and TRBJ2-7; D is perhaps TRBD1 (7 bases). Germline-derived CDR1 and CDR2 are SEHNR and FQNEAQ (reference sequence). CDR3 length: 15 amino acids. The V and J ends lost 4 bases and 2 bases respectively, with 15 bases between them. Drawing the rest from reference TRBV7-9 and TRBJ2-7, the complete variable domain is DTGVSQNPRHKITKRGQNVTFRCDPISEHNRLYWYRQTLGQGPEFLTYFQNEAQLEKSRLLSDRFSAERPKGSFSTLEIQRTEQGDSAMYLCASSSGGTSPYEQYFGPGTRLTVT.

This clonotype has only a few counts. V gene TRBV27 combines with J gene TRBJ2-2, with 8 nucleotides matching TRBD1. The CDR3 runs to 15 residues. J gave up 6 bases and V 3 bases, and 6 bases lay outside the gene matches. Per the germline V gene, CDR1 is MNHEY and CDR2 is SMNVEV (reference sequence). The CDR3 loop is CASSFRRQGSGELFF. DNA for the CDR3: TGTGCCAGCAGTTTTCGGCGACAGGGGTCCGGGGAGCTGTTTTTT.

Of note for this clonotype: Its ends do not fully match the called genes, so a read error is possible. The chain recombines TRBV5-1 with TRBJ2-4; 9 bases fit TRBD1. Germline V gene sequence: CDR1 SGHRS, CDR2 YFSETQ. The CDR3 contains 16 residues. The CDR3 protein is CASSLGTGEAKNNQYF. The CDR3 nucleotides read TGCGCCAGCAGCTTGGGGACAGGGGAGGCCAAAAACAATCAGTACTTC. The full variable domain, with the rest looked up from reference TRBV5-1 and TRBJ2-4, is KAGVTQTPRYLIKTRGQQVTLSCSPISGHRSVSWYQQTPGQGLQFLFEYFSETQRNKGNFPGRFSGRQFSNSRSEMNVSTLELGDSALYLCASSLGTGEAKNNQYFGAGTRLSVL.

V is TRBV7-3 and J is TRBJ2-2; D is possibly TRBD2 (6 bases). Germline V gene data show CDR1 as SGHTA and CDR2 as FQGTGA. Trimming shortened V by 2 bases and J by 6 bases, and 13 bases separated the two germline ends. This CDR3 is built from 15 residues. The CDR3: CASSLAAGRSGELFF. CDR3 sequence (DNA): TGTGCCAGCAGCTTAGCAGCGGGTAGATCCGGGGAGCTGTTTTTT.